This is a list of T cell receptor beta chains from one sample in a study of T cells after yellow fever vaccination. TCRdb re-called the 5' RACE reads through MiXCR, storing one row per CDR3 protein. The sample carries about 320,000 distinct CDR3 sequences, around 4.5% recorded once. The starting material was PBMCs, obtained 15 days after the yellow fever booster vaccination. Source of these receptors: a man younger than 30 who received the YFV17D yellow fever vaccine. Each CDR3 is given with its conserved first and last residue. A D gene is named only where the DNA matches it firmly. The size entry is marked missing in some rows and otherwise reads once, few, many or a size class.

v_call	clone_size	j_call	d_call	cdr3_aa	cdr3_nt
TRBV7-9	-	TRBJ1-3	TRBD1	CASSPRQGGTGNTIYF	TGTGCCAGCAGCCCCCGACAGGGGGGTACTGGAAACACCATATATTTT
TRBV11-2	few	TRBJ1-1	-	CASSTNRDNTEAFF	TGTGCCAGCAGCACTAACCGGGACAACACTGAAGCTTTCTTT
TRBV7-6	many	TRBJ1-1	-	CASSPSRSGDWTEAFF	TGTGCCAGCAGCCCAAGCCGCTCAGGGGATTGGACTGAAGCTTTCTTT
TRBV5-1	-	TRBJ2-5	-	CASSLWDGGETQYF	TGCGCCAGCAGCTTGTGGGACGGTGGGGAGACCCAGTACTTC
TRBV12-3/TRBV12-4	-	TRBJ1-2	-	CASSPHLPQAGGYTF	TGTGCCAGCAGTCCCCACCTCCCACAGGCTGGAGGCTACACCTTC
TRBV7-2	many	TRBJ2-7	TRBD2	CASSISGGISYEQYF	TGTGCCAGCAGCATTAGCGGGGGCATCTCCTACGAGCAGTACTTC
TRBV3-1	-	TRBJ2-4	-	CASSQDRRNIQYF	TGTGCCAGCAGCCAAGATCGTCGGAACATTCAGTACTTC
TRBV10-2	-	TRBJ1-6	TRBD1	CASSFGTGDSPLHF	TGCGCCAGCAGTTTCGGGACAGGGGACTCACCCCTCCACTTT
TRBV5-1	-	TRBJ2-3	TRBD2	CASGVGPERGGLDTQYF	TGCGCCAGCGGCGTCGGACCGGAGCGGGGGGGCTTAGATACGCAGTATTTT
TRBV12-3/TRBV12-4	many	TRBJ2-3	TRBD1	CASTTQGQLFTDTQYF	TGTGCCAGCACCACCCAGGGACAGTTGTTTACAGATACGCAGTATTTT
TRBV7-2	many	TRBJ1-2	-	CASSRMGSNYGYTF	TGTGCCAGCAGCCGAATGGGTTCTAACTATGGCTACACCTTC
TRBV7-8	few	TRBJ1-6	-	CASSWGLLDSPLHF	TGTGCCAGCAGCTGGGGACTTTTGGATTCACCCCTCCACTTT
TRBV13	few	TRBJ1-4	-	CASSAGANEKLFF	TGTGCCAGCAGCGCCGGGGCTAATGAAAAACTGTTTTTT
TRBV7-6	many	TRBJ2-5	-	CASSLFPGYQETQYF	TGTGCCAGCAGCTTATTCCCGGGGTACCAAGAGACCCAGTACTTC
TRBV6-5	many	TRBJ2-3	-	CASSYTGQISTDTQYF	TGTGCCAGCAGTTACACCGGACAGATAAGCACAGATACGCAGTATTTT
TRBV5-1	many	TRBJ1-6	-	CASSDGGLISPLHF	TGCGCCAGCAGCGACGGAGGGCTAATTTCACCCCTCCACTTT
TRBV7-3	many	TRBJ2-5	-	CASSQDHQETQYF	TGTGCCAGCAGCCAGGACCACCAAGAGACCCAGTACTTC
TRBV7-2	-	TRBJ2-1	TRBD1	CASRGGSSSYNEQFF	TGTGCCAGCCGAGGGGGCTCTAGCTCCTACAATGAGCAGTTCTTC
TRBV21-1	few	TRBJ2-4	-	CASSKRAVLAKNIQYF	TGTGCCAGCAGCAAACGGGCGGTCCTAGCCAAAAACATTCAGTACTTC
TRBV30	few	TRBJ1-1	TRBD1	CAWRGRGLTEAFF	TGTGCCTGGCGGGGCAGGGGGCTTACTGAAGCTTTCTTT
TRBV7-2	many	TRBJ2-7	-	CASSPSLGNEQYF	TGTGCCAGCAGCCCCTCACTCGGCAACGAGCAGTACTTC
TRBV5-1	many	TRBJ1-1	TRBD1	CASSGLQGGTEAFF	TGCGCCAGCAGCGGCCTACAGGGGGGCACTGAAGCTTTCTTT
TRBV20-1	few	TRBJ2-5	-	CSAGPRWDIRETQYF	TGCAGTGCTGGACCTCGCTGGGATATAAGAGAGACCCAGTACTTC
TRBV15	few	TRBJ2-3	TRBD1	CATSPQGAPTDTQYF	TGTGCCACCAGCCCGCAGGGGGCGCCCACAGATACGCAGTATTTT
TRBV29-1	few	TRBJ1-1	-	CSVNQQNTEAFF	TGCAGCGTTAATCAGCAGAACACTGAAGCTTTCTTT
TRBV6-5	many	TRBJ1-1	-	CASSYSTSLGGGGTEAFF	TGTGCCAGCAGTTACTCGACAAGCCTCGGGGGAGGCGGGACTGAAGCTTTCTTT
TRBV20-1	few	TRBJ1-2	TRBD1	CSARDSGTGNYGYTF	TGCAGTGCTAGAGATTCCGGGACAGGGAATTATGGCTACACCTTC
TRBV7-9	few	TRBJ1-2	-	CASSLARERASGYTF	TGTGCCAGCAGCTTAGCCAGGGAACGAGCGAGTGGCTACACCTTC
TRBV6-2/TRBV6-3	many	TRBJ2-5	-	CASSPDSVTQYF	TGTGCCAGCAGTCCTGACTCGGTGACCCAGTACTTC
TRBV3-1	few	TRBJ1-4	TRBD1	CASSRRQGRHEKLFF	TGTGCCAGCAGCCGCAGACAGGGCAGACATGAAAAACTGTTTTTT
TRBV4-2	-	TRBJ2-3	TRBD1	CASSQEGDRGLDTQYF	TGTGCCAGCAGCCAAGAAGGGGACAGGGGGCTAGATACGCAGTATTTT
TRBV5-6	few	TRBJ2-2	TRBD2	CASSPPLLAGGSNTGELFF	TGTGCCAGCAGCCCACCGCTACTAGCGGGGGGATCGAACACCGGGGAGCTGTTTTTT
TRBV7-9	-	TRBJ2-5	-	CASSLWQARGETQYF	TGTGCCAGCAGCTTATGGCAGGCCAGGGGAGAGACCCAGTACTTC
TRBV2	-	TRBJ1-6	-	CASTSRFNSPLHF	TGTGCCAGCACGTCACGGTTTAATTCACCCCTCCACTTT
TRBV7-2	few	TRBJ2-7	-	CASLLQASSYEQYF	TGTGCCAGCCTCTTACAGGCTAGCTCCTACGAGCAGTACTTC
TRBV6-5	many	TRBJ1-1	-	CASSYSTGVGTEAFF	TGTGCCAGCAGTTACTCGACTGGGGTGGGGACTGAAGCTTTCTTT
TRBV12-3/TRBV12-4	few	TRBJ2-5	-	CASSSPGLLRSQYF	TGTGCCAGCAGTTCCCCGGGACTTCTCCGGTCCCAGTACTTC
TRBV12-3/TRBV12-4	many	TRBJ2-3	TRBD2	CASSSLTSGGAGDTQYF	TGTGCCAGCAGTTCCCTGACTAGCGGGGGGGCGGGAGATACGCAGTATTTT
TRBV7-6	few	TRBJ2-5	TRBD1	CASSLTGGWETQYF	TGTGCCAGCAGCCTCACAGGGGGTTGGGAGACCCAGTACTTC
TRBV7-8	many	TRBJ1-6	TRBD1	CASSTRTGDGSPLHF	TGTGCCAGCAGCACCCGGACAGGGGATGGTTCACCCCTCCACTTT
TRBV6-2/TRBV6-3	many	TRBJ1-2	-	CASRQTANYGYTF	TGTGCCAGCAGACAGACAGCTAACTATGGCTACACCTTC
TRBV6-5	-	TRBJ1-1	TRBD1	CASRRQGAGNTEAFF	TGTGCCAGCAGAAGACAGGGCGCTGGGAACACTGAAGCTTTCTTT
TRBV10-2	-	TRBJ2-5	TRBD2	CASSRGGTQETQYF	TGCGCCAGCAGCCGGGGGGGGACCCAAGAGACCCAGTACTTC
TRBV15	few	TRBJ1-1	-	CATSRGSEAFF	TGTGCCACCAGCCGGGGCTCTGAAGCTTTCTTT
TRBV19	few	TRBJ1-5	TRBD1	CASSIGAGGIQPQHF	TGTGCCAGTAGTATCGGGGCAGGGGGCATTCAGCCCCAGCATTTT
TRBV18	many	TRBJ1-6	-	CASSSLDRNSPLHF	TGTGCCAGCTCTTCACTTGACAGAAATTCACCCCTCCACTTT
TRBV7-9	many	TRBJ2-2	-	CASTPWGGTNTGELFF	TGTGCCAGCACCCCATGGGGCGGCACGAACACCGGGGAGCTGTTTTTT
TRBV29-1	many	TRBJ2-1	TRBD1	CSVRTGGYNEQFF	TGCAGCGTTCGAACAGGGGGCTACAATGAGCAGTTCTTC
TRBV4-3	many	TRBJ1-5	-	CASSQARGHQPQHF	TGCGCCAGCAGCCAAGCCAGGGGCCACCAGCCCCAGCATTTT
TRBV9	few	TRBJ2-5	-	CASSVEIGGAGDKETQYF	TGTGCCAGCAGCGTAGAGATTGGGGGCGCAGGGGATAAAGAGACCCAGTACTTC
TRBV2	many	TRBJ2-3	TRBD2	CASRPLGGGFTDTQYF	TGTGCCAGCAGGCCCCTGGGCGGGGGATTTACAGATACGCAGTATTTT
TRBV20-1	many	TRBJ1-1	-	CSARDRRANTEAFF	TGCAGTGCTAGAGATCGGAGGGCCAACACTGAAGCTTTCTTT